The 16 T cell receptor beta chains in this list originate from one sample, sequenced in a study of T-cell reconstitution after alpha-beta-depleted transplantation in children. For TCRbeta, the library was prepared with unique molecular identifiers. TCRdb reanalysed the PCR reads using MiXCR and keeps one entry per CDR3 protein. Among almost 250,000 distinct CDR3 sequences listed, 20% to 30% were seen once. This sample comprised PBMCs, obtained before TCRalphabeta/CD19-depleted stem cell transplant. The origin of the receptors is a girl aged 2 to 10 with Fanconi anemia, due to receive a stem cell transplant.

This clonotype has a handful of counts. This chain connects TRBV20-1 to TRBJ2-1, with a tentative D call TRBD2 (6 bases). The CDR3 consists of 15 residues. The V gene's germline CDR1 is DFQATT and CDR2 SNEGSKA (reference sequence). The V end lost 1 base, the J end lost 9 bases, and 19 bases lay between the germline ends. The CDR3 coding sequence is TGCAGTGCTAGAGTGAGGGTCGGGAGAGTTGGTGAGCAGTTCTTC. It codes for CSARVRVGRVGEQFF.

Ten or more counts support this clonotype. J is TRBJ2-1 and V is TRBV29-1; 9 bases agree with TRBD2. Per germline, CDR1 SQVTM and CDR2 ANQGSEA. There are 15 residues in the CDR3. V lost 3 bases to trimming and J lost 4 bases; unmatched junction nucleotides: 7. For the CDR3, the DNA is TGCAGCGTTGAGGGTAGCGGGAGACCATACAATGAGCAGTTCTTC. Its translation: CSVEGSGRPYNEQFF.

This sequence joins TRBV5-1 and TRBJ2-3; D perhaps matches TRBD1 (5 bases). The CDR3 is 13 residues long. CDR1 SGHRS and CDR2 YFSETQ come from the germline V gene. V was shortened by 7 bases and J by 6 bases, with 15 bases between the two germline ends. CDR3 loop: CASRIQGSDTQYF. CDR3 nucleotides: TGCGCCAGCCGGATCCAGGGTTCGGATACGCAGTATTTT.

The CDR3 bases are TGCAGTGCTAGAAGAGAAATCGGGGGGGGCTCCCATGAGCAGTTCTTC. This encodes CSARREIGGGSHEQFF. This rearrangement joins TRBV20-1 to TRBJ2-1; the match to TRBD2 covers 8 bases. V shed 2 bases and J 8 bases; nucleotides not matched to a gene: 14. CDR1 DFQATT and CDR2 SNEGSKA come from the germline V gene (reference sequence). The CDR3 is 16 amino acids.

At least ten counts were recorded for this clonotype. The rearrangement uses TRBV12-3 or TRBV12-4 and TRBJ2-5; D is ambiguous. The length of the CDR3 is 12 residues. The germline V and J ends were trimmed by 5 bases and 5 bases, with 9 bases remaining between them. CDR3 loop: CASSLSQETQYF. The CDR3 DNA sequence: TGTGCCAGCAGTCTCTCACAGGAGACCCAGTACTTC.

The CDR3 DNA is TGTGCCAGCAGCAGTCAAGGGGGACAGGGCTTCTACGAGCAGTACTTC. It encodes CASSSQGGQGFYEQYF. The V and J genes are TRBV7-9 and TRBJ2-7; 9 positions match TRBD1. The V segment lost 5 bases and the J segment 3 bases; nucleotides outside the gene matches: 11. Germline CDR1 SEHNR, CDR2 FQNEAQ (reference sequence). CDR3 length: 16 amino acids.

As DNA, the CDR3 is TGTGCCAGCTCCACAGGGGGCTTGTACAATGAGCAGTTCTTC. Translation: CASSTGGLYNEQFF. The chain joins TRBV28 to TRBJ2-1; 9 nucleotides line up with TRBD1. The CDR3 runs to 14 residues. The junction had 6 bases not matched to a gene; V was cut back by 8 bases and J by 4 bases. Germline-derived CDR1 and CDR2 are MDHEN and SYDVKM. Full variable domain (missing parts from reference TRBV28 and TRBJ2-1): DVKVTQSSRYLVKRTGEKVFLECVQDMDHENMFWYRQDPGLGLRLIYFSYDVKMKEKGDIPEGYSVSREKKERFSLILESASTNQTSMYLCASSTGGLYNEQFFGPGTRLTVL.

This clonotype was detected a few times. The chain uses TRBV5-1 and TRBJ2-3; TRBD2 agrees at 7 bases. Germline V gene sequence: CDR1 SGHRS, CDR2 YFSETQ. This CDR3 spans 16 amino acids. V lost 3 bases, J lost 6 bases, and 13 bases stayed unmatched. CDR3 loop: CASSSGPGLTIDTQYF. In DNA, the CDR3 is TGCGCCAGCAGCTCGGGACCGGGACTAACCATTGATACGCAGTATTTT.

This clonotype appeared many times. The chain has TRBV20-1 and TRBJ2-5; TRBD2 agrees at 14 bases. This CDR3 is built from 13 residues. V shed 5 bases and J 4 bases; nucleotides not matched to a gene: 0. CDR1 is DFQATT, CDR2 SNEGSKA, per germline (reference sequence). The CDR3 loop reads CSAGLAGGETQYF. Written as DNA, the CDR3 is TGCAGTGCTGGACTAGCGGGGGGAGAGACCCAGTACTTC.

In nucleotides, the CDR3 is TGTGCCAGCAGTCTTTCGGGACTTTTCTACGAGCAGTACTTC. Translating it yields CASSLSGLFYEQYF. The chain couples TRBV27 to TRBJ2-7; the D gene is possibly TRBD2 (6 bases). The CDR3 has 14 amino acids. Trimming removed 5 bases from V and 3 bases from J, with 14 bases in between. Germline CDR1 reads MNHEY; CDR2 reads SMNVEV (reference sequence).

The rearrangement joins TRBV20-1 to TRBJ2-1; D gene uncertain. The CDR3 consists of 13 residues. The V end lost 6 bases, the J end lost 4 bases, and 13 bases lay between the germline ends. Germline V gene data show CDR1 as DFQATT and CDR2 as SNEGSKA (reference sequence). The CDR3 spells CSASLTLYNEQFF. The CDR3 nucleotides are TGCAGTGCCAGCCTTACCTTGTACAATGAGCAGTTCTTC.

The sample holds one count of this clonotype. The chain is built from TRBV28 and TRBJ1-4; D possibly corresponds to TRBD1 (5 bases). The CDR3 covers 19 residues. The V end lost 3 bases, the J end lost 1 base, and 21 bases lay between the germline ends. Germline V gene sequence: CDR1 MDHEN, CDR2 SYDVKM. CDR3 bases: TGTGCCAGCAGTTTTCTGGACACCACCTGGGGTTTAACTAATGAAAAACTGTTTTTT. This gives the protein CASSFLDTTWGLTNEKLFF.

This clonotype appeared many times. The chain carries TRBV20-1 and TRBJ1-1, with D uncertain. V was shortened by 2 bases and J by 0 bases, with 10 bases between the two germline ends. Per germline, CDR1 DFQATT and CDR2 SNEGSKA (reference sequence). The CDR3 consists of 14 residues. This chain's CDR3 is CSARLSSMNTEAFF. The CDR3 region has the DNA TGCAGTGCTAGACTTTCCAGCATGAACACTGAAGCTTTCTTT.

This clonotype was seen many times. This chain uses TRBV6-5 with TRBJ1-6; maybe TRBD1 (5 bases). CDR1 and CDR2 from the germline V gene are MNHEY and SVGAGI. CDR3 size: 16 residues. V was clipped by 8 bases and J by 7 bases, with 21 bases between them. In DNA form, the CDR3 reads TGTGCCAGCTTGGGACTTCGAGGCTACAAGAATTCACCCCTCCACTTT. It is translated as CASLGLRGYKNSPLHF.

CDR3 in amino acids: CASSSHSYTKSYNEQFF. CDR3 bases: TGTGCCAGCAGTTCTCATTCCTATACAAAGTCCTACAATGAGCAGTTCTTC. The chain joins TRBV28 to TRBJ2-1; no firm D call. Deletions cut 4 bases from V and 1 base from J, with 17 bases between. Germline V gives CDR1 MDHEN, CDR2 SYDVKM. The CDR3 consists of 17 residues.

In this sample, this clonotype turned up many times. The chain uses TRBV11-2 and TRBJ2-1; 11 nucleotides line up with TRBD2. The CDR3 extends over 16 amino acids. Germline assignment: CDR1 SGHAT and CDR2 FQNNGV. V lost 3 bases, J lost 2 bases, and 3 bases stayed unmatched. The CDR3 here is CASSLPLAGAYNEQFF. The CDR3 DNA sequence: TGTGCCAGCAGCTTGCCACTAGCGGGAGCCTACAATGAGCAGTTCTTC.